The 32 T cell receptor beta chains listed next were all sequenced from one sample in a study of human T cells and chemical hapten exposure. The time point here: patch test 1, 2 weeks after DPC sensitization. As for treatment: therapeutic diphenylcyclopropenone sensitization with weekly scalp DPC. TCRdb used MiXCR to reprocess the RACE reads, holding one entry per CDR3 protein. The sample lists 370,000 or so distinct CDR3 sequences, approximately 5% occurring once. The sample in question was whole blood, obtained in connection with sensitization to the hapten diphenylcyclopropenone (DPC). These receptors were obtained from a woman aged 45-65 years with alopecia areata. Some clones in this sample may be carry-over from other donors' samples.

In this sample, this clonotype turned up many times. The chain combines TRBV11-1 with TRBJ2-5; D gene unclear. This CDR3 has 14 amino acids. The V gene lost 2 bases and the J gene lost 5 bases, with 12 bases spanning the gap. Per the germline V gene, CDR1 is SGHAT and CDR2 is FQDESV (reference sequence). CDR3 DNA: TGTGCCAGCAGCTTACGAGTGGCTGAGGAGACCCAGTACTTC. This sequence encodes CASSLRVAEETQYF.

This clonotype was picked up a small number of times. Written as DNA, the CDR3 is TGTGCCAGCTCACCACGGGACTCGGACACTGAAGCTTTCTTT. Its protein is CASSPRDSDTEAFF. The genes are TRBV18 and TRBJ1-1; D perhaps matches TRBD1 (5 bases). V was clipped by 1 base and J by 3 bases, with 9 bases between them. CDR1 and CDR2 (germline): KGHSH, LQKENI. The CDR3 sequence is 14 residues long.

There are a few counts of this clonotype. This chain uses TRBV5-5 with TRBJ2-5; D is possibly TRBD2 (6 bases). The CDR3 has 12 residues. Per the germline V gene, CDR1 is SGHKS and CDR2 is YYEKEE (reference sequence). Deletions cut 3 bases from V and 5 bases from J, with 8 bases between. In nucleotides, the CDR3 is TGTGCCAGCAGCTGGGACTGGGAGACCCAGTACTTC. Encoded protein: CASSWDWETQYF.

This clonotype showed up many times. The V gene is TRBV7-2, the J gene TRBJ2-7; the match to TRBD1 covers 7 bases. V lost 4 bases and J lost 2; bases outside the gene matches: 5. The length of the CDR3 is 14 residues. Germline V gives CDR1 SGHTA, CDR2 FQGNSA. The CDR3 DNA reads as TGTGCCAGCAGCTCCCGACAGGGACCCTACGAGCAGTACTTC. Its translation: CASSSRQGPYEQYF. Full variable domain (rest looked up from reference TRBV7-2 and TRBJ2-7): GAGVSQSPSNKVTEKGKDVELRCDPISGHTALYWYRQSLGQGLEFLIYFQGNSAPDKSGLPSDRFSAERTGGSVSTLTIQRTQQEDSAVYLCASSSRQGPYEQYFGPGTRLTVT.

This clonotype was detected ten times or more. The rearrangement joins TRBV4-2 to TRBJ1-5, with D possibly matching TRBD1 (5 bases). The CDR3 runs to 16 residues. Germline CDR1 reads LGHNA; CDR2 reads YNFKEQ. Between the trimmed V and J ends, which lost 1 base and 1 base, there was a span of 11 bases. CDR3 DNA sequence: TGTGCCAGCAGCCAAGGCGGGAGGGGCAGCAATCAGCCCCAGCATTTT. Translation gives CASSQGGRGSNQPQHF.

A few counts support this clonotype. This chain links TRBV6-5 with TRBJ2-3, with 10 bases fitting TRBD2. V dropped 6 bases and J dropped 8; count of bases not matched to a gene: 14. From germline, CDR1 is MNHEY and CDR2 SVGAGI. The CDR3 consists of 16 residues. The CDR3 protein is CASSYYSGGYSFTQYF. CDR3 DNA: TGTGCCAGCAGCTATTATAGCGGGGGGTATTCCTTTACGCAGTATTTT.

This clonotype was recorded many times. V is TRBV11-2 and J is TRBJ2-7, with D tentatively TRBD2 (6 bases). The CDR3 covers 14 residues. CDR1 is SGHAT, CDR2 FQNNGV, per germline. Trimming took 8 bases from V and 1 from J, leaving 15 bases between them. The CDR3 sequence is CASLLQRASYEQYF. The DNA for the CDR3 is TGTGCCAGCTTATTACAGCGGGCGTCCTACGAGCAGTACTTC.

The chain recombines TRBV24-1 with TRBJ1-2, with TRBD1 matching 9 bases. CDR3 length equals 14 residues. Germline V gene data show CDR1 as KGHDR and CDR2 as SFDVKD. Trimming cost V 3 bases and J 4 bases; bases outside gene matches: 2. The CDR3 bases are TGTGCCACCAGTGATGGGGGACAGGGCTATGGCTACACCTTC. Its protein is CATSDGGQGYGYTF.

There are many counts of this clonotype. This chain connects TRBV6-1 to TRBJ1-2; D call uncertain. This CDR3 contains 12 residues. With 8 bases removed from V and 3 bases from J, the gap between germline ends came to 10 bases. Looked up from germline, CDR1 is MNHNS and CDR2 is SASEGT. CDR3 in DNA: TGTGCCAGCTTGGGGTTACACTATGGCTACACCTTC. This gives the protein CASLGLHYGYTF.

This clonotype has a handful of counts. The chain uses TRBV20-1 and TRBJ1-4; 9 nucleotides agree with TRBD1. J gave up 4 bases and V 4 bases, and 4 bases lay outside the gene matches. The germline gives CDR1 DFQATT, CDR2 SNEGSKA (reference sequence). The CDR3 length is 14 residues. The CDR3: CSAIQGAGNEKLFF. For the CDR3, the DNA is TGCAGTGCTATACAGGGGGCTGGTAATGAAAAACTGTTTTTT.

This clonotype was seen a few times. The genes are TRBV29-1 and TRBJ2-5, with D tentatively TRBD1 (6 bases). Germline values: CDR1 SQVTM, CDR2 ANQGSEA. V was trimmed by 7 bases and J by 5 bases, leaving 14 bases between them. The CDR3 contains 12 residues. Here the CDR3 reads CSARHGQETQYF. The CDR3 DNA sequence: TGCAGCGCCCGACATGGACAGGAGACCCAGTACTTC.

This clonotype has at least ten counts. The chain joins TRBV12-3 or TRBV12-4 to TRBJ2-1, with unresolved D. V gave up 2 bases and J gave up 15 bases, with 14 bases separating them. The length of the CDR3 is 12 residues. The CDR3 sequence: CASSLSPRLLFF. In DNA, the CDR3 is TGTGCCAGCAGTTTATCCCCTAGATTGTTGTTCTTC.

There are a few counts of this clonotype. The chain employs TRBV14 and TRBJ2-3; 15 bases align to TRBD2. The CDR3 contains 20 residues. After removal of 0 bases from V and 1 base from J, the junction contained 8 bases not matched to a gene. From germline, CDR1 is SGHDN and CDR2 FVKESK. The CDR3 region has the DNA TGTGCCAGCAGCCAAGATGCCGGACTAGCGGGGGGGCCGGGCACAGATACGCAGTATTTT. This codes for CASSQDAGLAGGPGTDTQYF.

The chain links TRBV7-2 to TRBJ2-1; D unresolved. Trimming shortened V by 1 base and J by 4 bases, and 14 bases separated the two germline ends. This CDR3 has 16 amino acids. Looked up from germline, CDR1 is SGHTA and CDR2 is FQGNSA. CDR3 nucleotides: TGTGCCAGCAGCTTAGTGACCGGGCCCCTTTACAATGAGCAGTTCTTC. Translating gives CASSLVTGPLYNEQFF.

There are a few counts of this clonotype. The chain couples TRBV7-3 to TRBJ1-1, with no clear D. Trimming removed 6 bases at V and 4 bases at J, with 12 bases between. CDR3 length: 13 amino acids. Germline V lookup: CDR1 SGHTA, CDR2 FQGTGA. For the CDR3, the DNA is TGTGCCAGCAGGGCTCCCGGGAGCACTGAAGCTTTCTTT. Translated, it gives CASRAPGSTEAFF.

This clonotype was seen at least ten times. The chain couples TRBV3-1 to TRBJ1-5; 7 nucleotides align to TRBD1. The V segment lost 3 bases and the J segment 7 bases; nucleotides outside the gene matches: 9. The germline V gene has CDR1 LGHDT and CDR2 YNNKEL (reference sequence). The CDR3 contains 15 residues. The CDR3 nucleotides are TGTGCCAGCAGCCAGGGGACAGCCCCTTGGCAGCCCCAGCATTTT. Amino acids: CASSQGTAPWQPQHF.

Concerning this clonotype itself: A read error may produce the germline difference seen at one junction end. The genes are TRBV6-5 and TRBJ1-1; D gene unclear. This CDR3 has 15 residues. The germline gives CDR1 MNHEY, CDR2 SVGAGI. The CDR3 protein is CASSPDWKYDTEPFF. CDR3 nucleotides: TGTGCCAGCAGCCCGGACTGGAAATACGACACTGAACCTTTCTTT.

This clonotype was observed a few times. The rearrangement joins TRBV5-4 to TRBJ1-1, with a weak D call TRBD1 (6 bases). Germline V gene sequence: CDR1 SGHNT, CDR2 YYREEE (reference sequence). Trimming removed 0 bases at V and 0 bases at J, with 15 bases between. CDR3 length: 17 amino acids. CDR3: CASSLVGGGRVNTEAFF. CDR3 sequence (DNA): TGTGCCAGCAGCTTGGTCGGGGGCGGCCGTGTGAACACTGAAGCTTTCTTT.

The CDR3 DNA reads as TGTGCCAGCAGCTTCGTGACGGAAACTGAAGCTTTCTTT. It translates to CASSFVTETEAFF. The chain links TRBV5-6 to TRBJ1-1; D unresolved. The CDR3 loop spans 13 amino acids. Germline CDR1 SGHDT, CDR2 YYEEEE. Trimming removed 2 bases at V and 5 bases at J, with 10 bases between.

This clonotype was recorded many times. The V call is TRBV6-1, the J call TRBJ2-3, with 10 positions matching TRBD2. The CDR3 extends over 19 amino acids. From germline, CDR1 is MNHNS and CDR2 SASEGT. J was trimmed by 4 bases and V by 5 bases; bases with no gene match: 18. CDR3 region: CASSRQEDFEGLAPDTQYF. The DNA for the CDR3 is TGTGCCAGCAGTCGACAGGAGGATTTCGAGGGACTAGCGCCAGATACGCAGTATTTT.

This clonotype was seen a handful of times. V usage is TRBV5-4 and J usage is TRBJ1-2, with TRBD1 matching 7 bases. Germline V gives CDR1 SGHNT, CDR2 YYREEE (reference sequence). The J segment lost 1 base and the V segment lost 5 bases, leaving 5 bases of the junction unmatched. This CDR3 region has 14 residues. CDR3 sequence: CASSEGQYNYGYTF. In nucleotides, the CDR3 is TGTGCCAGCAGTGAGGGACAGTATAACTATGGCTACACCTTC.

Ten or more counts support this clonotype. The genes are TRBV10-3 and TRBJ1-6; D is uncertain. The CDR3 has 13 residues. Per the germline V gene, CDR1 is ENHRY and CDR2 is SYGVKD. Deletions cut 3 bases from V and 7 bases from J, with 7 bases between. This CDR3 is CAISDKSNSPLHF. The CDR3 DNA reads TGTGCCATCAGTGACAAGTCAAATTCACCCCTCCACTTT.

The chain employs TRBV20-1 and TRBJ2-5; D might be TRBD2 (5 bases). Germline CDR1 DFQATT, CDR2 SNEGSKA (reference sequence). The CDR3 spans 12 residues. V gave up 4 bases and J gave up 5 bases, with 11 bases separating them. The CDR3 reads CSAIGIMETQYF. The DNA for the CDR3 is TGCAGTGCTATCGGGATTATGGAGACCCAGTACTTC.

This clonotype has just a few counts. The genes are TRBV14 and TRBJ1-5; D is uncertain. Germline-derived CDR1 and CDR2 are SGHDN and FVKESK. V lost 4 bases, J lost 2 bases, and 12 bases lay in between. This CDR3 is built from 15 residues. The CDR3 DNA reads as TGTGCCAGCAGCCGCAGGACGGTAGGCAATCAGCCCCAGCATTTT. This sequence encodes CASSRRTVGNQPQHF.

The genes are TRBV5-4 and TRBJ1-1; D is possibly TRBD1 (6 bases). The germline CDR1 and CDR2 sequences are SGHNT and YYREEE (reference sequence). V was shortened by 0 bases and J by 8 bases, with 11 bases between the two germline ends. The CDR3 runs 13 residues. CDR3 in amino acids: CASSLGKGVEAFF. The CDR3 DNA follows: TGTGCCAGCAGCTTGGGTAAGGGGGTAGAAGCTTTCTTT.

The chain carries TRBV20-1 and TRBJ1-4; the match to TRBD1 covers 7 bases. The CDR3 contains 15 residues. Trimming removed 0 bases from V and 8 bases from J; junction bases left unmatched: 9. Germline V CDR1 and CDR2: DFQATT, SNEGSKA (reference sequence). The CDR3 nucleotides read TGCAGTGCTAGAGATCCGACAGGGACACGGGAAAAACTGTTTTTT. It translates to CSARDPTGTREKLFF.

There are many counts of this clonotype. The genes are TRBV27 and TRBJ2-5; D gene unclear. Germline V lookup: CDR1 MNHEY, CDR2 SMNVEV (reference sequence). V lost 5 bases and J 2 bases, leaving 6 bases between the germline ends. There are 12 residues in the CDR3. The CDR3 DNA follows: TGTGCCAGCAGTCCCCGACAAGAGACCCAGTACTTC. Protein: CASSPRQETQYF.

J is TRBJ2-1 and V is TRBV20-1; D might be TRBD1 or TRBD2, each matching 5 bases. Trimming stripped 6 bases from V and 2 bases from J, with 11 bases between. This CDR3 region has 13 residues. Germline loops: CDR1 DFQATT, CDR2 SNEGSKA (reference sequence). This chain's CDR3 is CSATGPAYNEQFF. DNA of the CDR3: TGCAGTGCCACGGGGCCCGCCTACAATGAGCAGTTCTTC.

This clonotype came up many times. The V gene is TRBV28, the J gene TRBJ1-5; D gene uncertain. Germline CDR1 and CDR2: MDHEN and SYDVKM. V was shortened by 5 bases and J by 7 bases, with 9 bases between the two germline ends. CDR3 length equals 12 residues. The DNA for the CDR3 is TGTGCCAGCAGTGCCCCCAGCCAGCCCCAGCATTTT. The encoded protein is CASSAPSQPQHF.

At least ten counts were recorded for this clonotype. The V gene is TRBV7-9, the J gene TRBJ1-6, with a weak D call TRBD1 (6 bases). Between the trimmed V and J ends, which lost 5 bases and 0 bases, there was a span of 11 bases. This CDR3 is 16 amino acids long. Per the germline V gene, CDR1 is SEHNR and CDR2 is FQNEAQ (reference sequence). The CDR3 region is CASSPDRSSYNSPLHF. DNA of the CDR3: TGTGCCAGCAGCCCGGACAGAAGCTCCTATAATTCACCCCTCCACTTT.

The chain joins TRBV12-3 or TRBV12-4 to TRBJ1-1; D is ambiguous. The CDR3 covers 13 residues. V was shortened by 6 bases and J by 2 bases, with 10 bases between the two germline ends. CDR3 sequence (DNA): TGTGCCAGCAGCTTCCTTATAAACACTGAAGCTTTCTTT. It yields the protein CASSFLINTEAFF.

This clonotype was seen repeatedly, ten times or more. This chain uses TRBV4-3 with TRBJ1-6; D not resolved. The CDR3 consists of 17 residues. CDR1 is LGHNA, CDR2 YSLEER, per germline. V was trimmed by 2 bases and J by 0 bases, leaving 11 bases between them. The CDR3 nucleotides read TGCGCCAGCAGCCAATTTAGGCAAAGCTCCTATAATTCACCCCTCCACTTT. Amino acid sequence: CASSQFRQSSYNSPLHF.